The entry that follows covers one TCR beta chain sequence. Each participant carried one incident cervical HPV16 infection only. This specimen belongs to a study of T cells in women clearing cervical HPV infection. Sequenced by immunoSEQ multiplex PCR; TCRdb stores in-frame clones only, minus some. Its table records roughly 32,000 clones. The sequence was collected from a woman aged 18-70 years with a cervical HPV16 infection that either progressed to CIN3+ or cleared (not recorded which). The sequenced sample was blood buffy coat.

The DNA read from the CDR3 is TGCAGTGCTGTCGACAGGGACACTGAA. Residues: CSAVDRDTE. The entire CDR3 reads CSAVDRDTEAFF. This rearrangement joins TRBV20-1 to TRBJ1-1, with 7 positions matching TRBD1. The CDR3 end lies 3 residues beyond the end of the read and is filled in from the germline J gene. The V segment lost 5 bases and the J segment 3 bases; nucleotides outside the gene matches: 3. Germline lookup yields CDR1 DFQATT and CDR2 SNEGSKA (reference sequence). The CDR3 spans 12 residues.